Below are 15 T cell receptor beta chains sequenced from a single sample in a study of blood T cell repertoires in COVID-19. Here immunoSEQ multiplex PCR was the method, and the copy in TCRdb shows in-frame clones only, minus some. The sample includes some 150,000 clones, roughly 88% of them seen just once. The material sequenced was peripheral blood. Receptors originate from a woman in her sixties with acute or convalescent COVID-19.

V gene TRBV7-9 combines with J gene TRBJ2-1; D perhaps matches TRBD1 (6 bases). The germline CDR1 and CDR2 sequences are SEHNR and FQNEAQ (reference sequence). The CDR3 is 19 amino acids. Between the trimmed V and J ends, which lost 3 bases and 0 bases, there was a span of 21 bases. The CDR3 DNA reads TGTGCCAGCAGCTTGGCAGGGGCCATCCCCCGAAGCTCCTACAATGAGCAGTTCTTC. This encodes CASSLAGAIPRSSYNEQFF.

This chain links TRBV20-1 with TRBJ2-7; D remains ambiguous. The CDR3 runs to 11 residues. Germline loops: CDR1 DFQATT, CDR2 SNEGSKA (reference sequence). The CDR3 is CGALRSYEQYF. The CDR3 nucleotides read TGCGGAGCTCTGCGGTCCTACGAGCAGTACTTC.

The chain joins TRBV27 to TRBJ1-6; a possible D gene is TRBD1 (5 bases). The V gene's germline CDR1 is MNHEY and CDR2 SMNVEV (reference sequence). The CDR3 runs to 14 residues. V was trimmed by 4 bases and J by 12 bases, leaving 16 bases between them. Here the CDR3 reads CASSWRGDLVPLHF. The CDR3 bases are TGTGCCAGCAGTTGGAGGGGCGACCTTGTACCCCTCCACTTT.

CDR3 coding DNA: TGTGCCAGCAGTCCCAGCGGAGCTTCTAACTATGGCTACACCTTC. It translates to CASSPSGASNYGYTF. The rearrangement links TRBV6-5 to TRBJ1-2; D is unresolved. This CDR3 has 15 residues. The germline V gene encodes CDR1 MNHEY and CDR2 SVGAGI. V gave up 5 bases and J gave up 0 bases, with 13 bases separating them.

The J gene is TRBJ2-7, the V gene TRBV11-2; 7 bases are shared with TRBD1. With 5 bases clipped from V and 3 bases from J, the junction kept 10 bases outside the gene matches. This CDR3 comprises 15 residues. Germline values: CDR1 SGHAT, CDR2 FQNNGV. CDR3 amino acids: CASSRDSPNVYEQYF. CDR3 sequence (DNA): TGTGCCAGCAGCCGGGACAGTCCGAATGTCTACGAGCAGTACTTC.

The V gene is TRBV5-1, the J gene TRBJ1-1; perhaps TRBD1 as D (5 bases). With 3 bases removed from V and 3 bases from J, the gap between germline ends came to 27 bases. The germline V gene has CDR1 SGHRS and CDR2 YFSETQ. The CDR3 is 19 residues long. CDR3 bases: TGCGCCAGCAGCTCCCGTCCCTCCGGGGGAAGGTTTGTGTACACTGAAGCTTTCTTT. As protein: CASSSRPSGGRFVYTEAFF.

The chain combines TRBV20-1 with TRBJ2-1; no clear D. V was clipped by 3 bases and J by 2 bases, with 5 bases between them. This CDR3 has 12 residues. The germline gives CDR1 DFQATT, CDR2 SNEGSKA (reference sequence). CDR3 bases: TGCAGTGCTAGTCTCGCCTACAATGAGCAGTTCTTC. This sequence encodes CSASLAYNEQFF.

V gene TRBV28 combines with J gene TRBJ1-4, with 7 bases identical to TRBD1. CDR3 size: 15 residues. V was clipped by 6 bases and J by 1 base; unmatched bases: 5. Germline V gene data show CDR1 as MDHEN and CDR2 as SYDVKM. The CDR3 coding sequence is TGTGCCAGCAGCCTCCGACAGGGAACTAATGAAAAACTGTTTTTT. It codes for CASSLRQGTNEKLFF. Complete variable domain (other parts from reference TRBV28 and TRBJ1-4): DVKVTQSSRYLVKRTGEKVFLECVQDMDHENMFWYRQDPGLGLRLIYFSYDVKMKEKGDIPEGYSVSREKKERFSLILESASTNQTSMYLCASSLRQGTNEKLFFGSGTQLSVL.

The CDR3 DNA reads as TGCGCCAGCAGCTCCACACACCCTAGCGACGAGCAGTACTTC. This translates into CASSSTHPSDEQYF. The V and J genes are TRBV5-1 and TRBJ2-7, with D possibly being TRBD2 (6 bases). CDR1 SGHRS and CDR2 YFSETQ come from the germline V gene. Between the trimmed V and J ends, which lost 3 bases and 5 bases, there was a span of 15 bases. The CDR3 sequence is 14 residues long.

This clone was seen only once. The V gene is TRBV5-8, the J gene TRBJ1-6, with TRBD1 as a possible D gene (6 bases). The CDR3 consists of 15 residues. Trimming removed 4 bases from V and 7 bases from J, with 15 bases in between. Germline assignment: CDR1 SGHTS and CDR2 YDEGEE. CDR3 sequence: CASSPLGARNSPLHF. The CDR3 DNA sequence: TGTGCCAGCAGCCCGTTGGGGGCTAGGAATTCACCCCTCCACTTT.

V is TRBV29-1 and J is TRBJ1-2; 7 nucleotides align to TRBD1. V dropped 7 bases and J dropped 3; count of bases not matched to a gene: 5. The CDR3 covers 12 residues. Germline assignment: CDR1 SQVTM and CDR2 ANQGSEA. CDR3 nucleotide sequence: TGCAGCGCCGATGGACAGGACTATGGCTACACCTTC. Translation: CSADGQDYGYTF.

The rearrangement links TRBV9 to TRBJ1-3; D unclear. V shed 4 bases and J shed 4 bases, with 15 bases lying between them. This CDR3 contains 15 residues. CDR1 SGDLS and CDR2 YYNGEE come from the germline V gene. Written as DNA, the CDR3 is TGTGCCAGCAGCCCATCTCGTTGGCCGGGAAACACCATATATTTT. It translates to CASSPSRWPGNTIYF.

The chain combines TRBV19 with TRBJ1-1; 12 nucleotides agree with TRBD1. Per the germline V gene, CDR1 is LNHDA and CDR2 is SQIVND (reference sequence). V shed 1 base, J shed 8 bases, and the junction held 8 bases outside the gene matches. This CDR3 spans 16 amino acids. Here the CDR3 DNA reads TGTGCCAGTAGTATAGGGGGACAGGGGGCGGTGGCCGAAGCTTTCTTT. This sequence encodes CASSIGGQGAVAEAFF.

V usage is TRBV7-2 and J usage is TRBJ1-3, with TRBD1 as a possible D gene (5 bases). CDR3 length equals 17 residues. Trimming stripped 1 base from V and 4 bases from J, with 17 bases between. Germline V gene lookup returns CDR1 SGHTA and CDR2 FQGNSA. The CDR3 spells CASSLEGSDRAGNTIYF. The CDR3 nucleotides are TGTGCCAGCAGCTTAGAGGGTAGTGACAGAGCCGGAAACACCATATATTTT.

The V and J genes are TRBV19 and TRBJ2-1; perhaps TRBD1 as D (5 bases). V was trimmed by 6 bases and J by 5 bases, leaving 11 bases between them. CDR3 length equals 13 residues. Germline V lookup: CDR1 LNHDA, CDR2 SQIVND (reference sequence). This CDR3 reads CASRGDYHNEQFF. The DNA of the CDR3 is TGTGCCAGTAGAGGGGATTACCACAATGAGCAGTTCTTC.